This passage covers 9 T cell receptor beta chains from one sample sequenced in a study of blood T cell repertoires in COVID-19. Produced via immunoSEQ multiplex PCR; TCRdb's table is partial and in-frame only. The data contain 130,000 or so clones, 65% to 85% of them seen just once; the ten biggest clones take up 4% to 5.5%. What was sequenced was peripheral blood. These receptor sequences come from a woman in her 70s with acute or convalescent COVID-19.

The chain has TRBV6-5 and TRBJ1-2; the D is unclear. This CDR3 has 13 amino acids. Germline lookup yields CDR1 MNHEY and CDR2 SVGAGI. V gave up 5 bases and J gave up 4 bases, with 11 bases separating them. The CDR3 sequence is CASSPEYGYGYTF. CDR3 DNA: TGTGCCAGCAGTCCGGAGTACGGCTATGGCTACACCTTC.

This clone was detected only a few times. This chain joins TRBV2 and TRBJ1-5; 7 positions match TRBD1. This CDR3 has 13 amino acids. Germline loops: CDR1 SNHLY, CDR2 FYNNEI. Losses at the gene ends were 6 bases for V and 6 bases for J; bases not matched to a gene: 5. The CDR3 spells CASRGDSSQPQHF. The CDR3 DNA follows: TGTGCCAGCAGAGGGGACAGTAGTCAGCCCCAGCATTTT.

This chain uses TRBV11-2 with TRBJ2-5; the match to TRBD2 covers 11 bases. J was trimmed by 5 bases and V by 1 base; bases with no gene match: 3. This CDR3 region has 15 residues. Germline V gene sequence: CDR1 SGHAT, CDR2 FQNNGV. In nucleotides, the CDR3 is TGTGCCAGCAGCTTAGGACTAGCGGGGCTTGAGACCCAGTACTTC. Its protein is CASSLGLAGLETQYF.

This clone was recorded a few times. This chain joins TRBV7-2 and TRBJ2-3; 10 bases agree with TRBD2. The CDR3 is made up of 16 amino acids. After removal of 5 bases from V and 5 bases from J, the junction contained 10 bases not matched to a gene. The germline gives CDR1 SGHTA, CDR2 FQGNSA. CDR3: CASSKKSGGVIDTQYF. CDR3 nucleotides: TGTGCCAGCAGCAAAAAGAGCGGGGGGGTGATAGATACGCAGTATTTT. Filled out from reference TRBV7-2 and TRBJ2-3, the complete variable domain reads GAGVSQSPSNKVTEKGKDVELRCDPISGHTALYWYRQSLGQGLEFLIYFQGNSAPDKSGLPSDRFSAERTGGSVSTLTIQRTQQEDSAVYLCASSKKSGGVIDTQYFGPGTRLTVL.

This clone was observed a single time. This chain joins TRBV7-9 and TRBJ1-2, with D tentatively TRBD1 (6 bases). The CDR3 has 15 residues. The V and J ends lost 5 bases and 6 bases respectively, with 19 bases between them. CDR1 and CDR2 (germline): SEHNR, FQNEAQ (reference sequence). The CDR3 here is CASSPIGRGVDGYTF. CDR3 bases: TGTGCCAGCAGCCCGATCGGGAGGGGGGTTGATGGCTACACCTTC.

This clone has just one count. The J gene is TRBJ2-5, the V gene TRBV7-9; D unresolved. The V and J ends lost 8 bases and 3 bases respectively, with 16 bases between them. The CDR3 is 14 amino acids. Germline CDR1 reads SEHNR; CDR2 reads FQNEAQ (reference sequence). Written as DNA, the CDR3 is TGTGCCAGCGATAGAGGAGATCTAAAAGAGACCCAGTACTTC. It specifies CASDRGDLKETQYF. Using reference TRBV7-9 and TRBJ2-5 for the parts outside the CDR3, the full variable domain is DTGVSQNPRHKITKRGQNVTFRCDPISEHNRLYWYRQTLGQGPEFLTYFQNEAQLEKSRLLSDRFSAERPKGSFSTLEIQRTEQGDSAMYLCASDRGDLKETQYFGPGTRLLVL.

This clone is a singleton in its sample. DNA of the CDR3: TGTGCCTTTCTGCGGGGGGGTAAAGAGACCCAGTACTTC. This gives the protein CAFLRGGKETQYF. J is TRBJ2-5 and V is TRBV5-4; 9 bases are shared with TRBD2. This CDR3 contains 13 residues. J lost 3 bases, V lost 10 bases, and 7 bases had no gene match. From germline, CDR1 is SGHNT and CDR2 YYREEE (reference sequence).

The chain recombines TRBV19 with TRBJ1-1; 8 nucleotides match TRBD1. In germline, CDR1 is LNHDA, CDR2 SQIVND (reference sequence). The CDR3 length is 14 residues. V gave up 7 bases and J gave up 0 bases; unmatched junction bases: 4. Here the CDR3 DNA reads TGTGCCAGTACAAACAGGGGGATGAACACTGAAGCTTTCTTT. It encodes CASTNRGMNTEAFF.

CDR3 in amino acids: CASSVTGSRGYNEQFF. The CDR3, as DNA: TGTGCCAGCAGCGTCACAGGATCTCGGGGGTACAATGAGCAGTTCTTC. The J gene is TRBJ2-1, the V gene TRBV9, with D perhaps TRBD2 (6 bases). The CDR3 sequence is 16 residues long. V lost 2 bases to trimming and J lost 4 bases, with 16 bases between them. CDR1 and CDR2 (germline): SGDLS, YYNGEE.